This T cell receptor beta chain stems from a study of blood T cells in healthy people across ages. Broader study findings: Considered underestimates were the diversity estimates obtained from one million T cells. Whereas aged donors had fewer naive CD4+ cells, long-lived donors had more of them and higher diversity.

Through a sample-barcoded 5' primer and a J-beta primer mix, a second PCR was run for roughly 6 to 12 cycles. One entry per CDR3 protein results from TCRdb running MiXCR on the 5' RACE reads. The repertoire includes around 1,100,000 distinct CDR3 sequences, less than 45% of them detected once, and about 12% sits in the top ten. Points on this clonotype: As yet, its antigen is unknown. Germline and junction disagree at one end, which may indicate a read error.

Per-sample PBMC isolation yielded at least 6.5 million cells. Germline assignment: CDR1 MNHNS and CDR2 SASEGT. The CDR3 consists of 12 residues. This TCR derives from a man younger than 35 in good health. Sequenced: blood. This sequence joins TRBV6-1 and TRBJ1-2; no clear D. The CDR3 loop reads CTSTSTVYGYTF. The CDR3 coding sequence is TGTACCAGCACTTCGACCGTATATGGCTACACCTTC.